The T cell receptor (beta chain) described here comes from a study of T-cell memory formation after mild COVID-19. The CDR3 totals 15 residues. V was pared by 2 bases and J by 9 bases, with 7 bases of the junction left unmatched. The germline V gene encodes CDR1 SGHTA and CDR2 FQGNSA. TCRalpha and TCRbeta libraries used 5'RACE with constant-segment primers and UMIs. TCRdb called the 5' RACE reads again in MiXCR, with one record for every CDR3 protein. Of about 340,000 distinct CDR3 sequences in the sample, about 20% were seen once. Comments on this clonotype: The antigen is not known.

Whole-study findings and limits: Day 15 to 85 contracting clones showed balanced CD4/CD8; later expanders leaned CD4+.

The receptor comes from a man in his late teens or twenties who had mild COVID-19 (a few samples of this study predate the infection). Cell type and time point are not known. V is TRBV7-2 and J is TRBJ2-1, with 10 nucleotides matching TRBD1. The sample comprised PBMCs or a T cell subset sorted from them (not recorded which). CDR3 protein: CASSLNRDRGGEQFF. DNA for the CDR3: TGTGCCAGCAGCTTAAACCGGGACAGGGGTGGTGAGCAGTTCTTC.